These 18 T cell receptor beta chains were sequenced from one sample in a study of Ad26.COV2.S vaccination and SARS-CoV-2 variants. The assay was immunoSEQ multiplex PCR, and TCRdb's table has in-frame clones only and misses some. The data hold about 320,000 clones, with around 83% observed a single time. Treatment given: around 19 received Ad26.COV2.S at low or high dose, single or two shots; roughly five received placebo; per-sample allocation not given. Samples came from day 63 after the first vaccine or placebo injection. Sequenced material: peripheral blood, taken in a trial of Ad26.COV2.S vaccine versus placebo. These receptors originate from a person between 18 and 59 years old who received the Ad26.COV2.S COVID-19 vaccine or a placebo.

The V and J genes are TRBV30 and TRBJ2-7, with a weak D call TRBD2 (8 bases). Germline CDR1 and CDR2: GTSNPN and SVGIG (reference sequence). V lost 8 bases and J lost 10, with 21 bases in between. This CDR3 comprises 12 residues. CDR3 in amino acids: CARGGLAGGQYF. The CDR3 DNA is TGTGCCCGGGGGGGACTGGCAGGGGGACAGTACTTC.

V and J are TRBV6-1 and TRBJ2-7; 8 bases match TRBD1. Germline loops: CDR1 MNHNS, CDR2 SASEGT. CDR3 length: 15 amino acids. V gave up 0 bases and J gave up 3 bases; unmatched junction bases: 4. DNA of the CDR3: TGTGCCAGCAGTGAAGCGACAGGGGCCCTCTACGAGCAGTACTTC. It specifies CASSEATGALYEQYF.

In its sample, this clone was seen once. This chain links TRBV18 with TRBJ2-3; possibly TRBD1 or TRBD2 for D (7 bases each). Between the trimmed V and J ends, which lost 4 bases and 2 bases, there was a span of 16 bases. This CDR3 is built from 16 residues. Germline loops: CDR1 KGHSH, CDR2 LQKENI. CDR3 nucleotide sequence: TGTGCCAGCTCACAGTCAGGGGGGGCCCACACAGATACGCAGTATTTT. Translated: CASSQSGGAHTDTQYF.

V and J are TRBV5-4 and TRBJ2-1; 7 bases are shared with TRBD1. Germline V CDR1 and CDR2: SGHNT, YYREEE (reference sequence). The CDR3 loop spans 16 amino acids. The trim removed 0 bases at V and 6 bases at J, leaving 9 bases unmatched. As DNA, the CDR3 is TGTGCCAGCAGCTTGGGGGGGACAGAAATCTCCAATGAGCAGTTCTTC. This translates into CASSLGGTEISNEQFF.

The chain links TRBV5-1 to TRBJ2-7; D is ambiguous. The germline V and J ends were trimmed by 4 bases and 4 bases, with 6 bases remaining between them. Germline V CDR1 and CDR2: SGHRS, YFSETQ. The CDR3 totals 11 residues. CDR3 DNA: TGCGCCAGCAGCCCCGGGTACGAGCAGTACTTC. It translates to CASSPGYEQYF.

In DNA, the CDR3 is TGTGCCAGCAGCCCCCTAGGGGGGAACTATGGCTACACCTTC. Protein: CASSPLGGNYGYTF. This chain connects TRBV3-1 (or the pseudogene TRBV3-2) to TRBJ1-2; D may be TRBD1 (6 bases). CDR1 and CDR2 from the germline V gene are LGHDT and YNNKEL (reference sequence). Trimming cost V 4 bases and J 2 bases, with 11 bases left between them. The CDR3 runs 14 residues.

The V gene is TRBV5-4, the J gene TRBJ1-1, with 8 bases that match TRBD1. CDR1 SGHNT and CDR2 YYREEE come from the germline V gene (reference sequence). The CDR3 spans 16 residues. Germline trimming cut 3 bases from V and 1 base from J; bases unmatched to any gene: 8. For the CDR3, the DNA is TGTGCCAGCAGCTCGAAAACAGGGGGACAGAACACTGAAGCTTTCTTT. Protein product: CASSSKTGGQNTEAFF.

The V call is TRBV30, the J call TRBJ1-3, with D maybe TRBD1 (6 bases). V lost 6 bases, J lost 3 bases, and 15 bases lay in between. CDR1 and CDR2 from the germline V gene are GTSNPN and SVGIG (reference sequence). CDR3 length equals 14 residues. The chain's CDR3 is CACRDRTSGNTIYF. The CDR3 region has the DNA TGTGCCTGCCGAGACAGGACCAGTGGAAACACCATATATTTT.

This clone was counted a single time. This chain connects TRBV11-1 to TRBJ1-1; D is possibly TRBD1 (6 bases). CDR3 length: 16 residues. V lost 6 bases and J 0 bases, leaving 17 bases between the germline ends. The germline V gene has CDR1 SGHAT and CDR2 FQDESV (reference sequence). For the CDR3, the DNA is TGTGCCAGCAGGCTACAGGGTAACCTCCTGAACACTGAAGCTTTCTTT. Translation gives CASRLQGNLLNTEAFF.

CDR3 in DNA: TGTGCCAGCTCCTCAGAGGACTGGGCCCAGCATTTT. The encoded protein is CASSSEDWAQHF. The chain has TRBV18 and TRBJ1-5, with unresolved D. Trimming left V 6 bases short and J 11 bases short, with 14 bases between. This CDR3 has 12 amino acids. Looked up from germline, CDR1 is KGHSH and CDR2 is LQKENI.

This clone appeared a single time. The chain is built from TRBV6-4 and TRBJ2-2, with TRBD2 as a possible D gene (5 bases). The germline V gene has CDR1 MRHNA and CDR2 SNTAGT. The CDR3 length is 15 residues. The V and J ends lost 5 bases and 0 bases respectively, with 10 bases between them. The CDR3 DNA follows: TGTGCCAGCAGTCCGAGCGGCGCGAACACCGGGGAGCTGTTTTTT. As protein: CASSPSGANTGELFF.

V usage is TRBV6-5 and J usage is TRBJ1-2; 9 bases agree with TRBD1. There are 14 residues in the CDR3. V lost 1 base and J lost 6; bases outside the gene matches: 3. Germline CDR1 is MNHEY and CDR2 is SVGAGI. CDR3 amino acids: CASSYLTGGHGYTF. CDR3 DNA: TGTGCCAGCAGTTACTTAACAGGGGGCCATGGCTACACCTTC.

J is TRBJ1-1 and V is TRBV5-8, with a weak D call TRBD1 (5 bases). The CDR3 loop spans 14 amino acids. Looked up from germline, CDR1 is SGHTS and CDR2 is YDEGEE. Trimming pared 4 bases from V and 6 bases from J, leaving 16 bases between. CDR3 residues: CASSTREGMAEAFF. The DNA of the CDR3 is TGTGCCAGCAGCACCAGGGAGGGAATGGCTGAAGCTTTCTTT.

This chain joins TRBV30 and TRBJ2-7, with D perhaps TRBD2 (6 bases). Per germline, CDR1 GTSNPN and CDR2 SVGIG (reference sequence). Trimming shortened V by 3 bases and J by 6 bases, and 9 bases separated the two germline ends. The CDR3 runs 11 residues. The CDR3 loop is CAWSGGVEQYF. CDR3 in DNA: TGTGCCTGGAGCGGAGGGGTCGAGCAGTACTTC.

The chain combines TRBV5-6 with TRBJ2-5; TRBD1 agrees at 10 bases. V was pared by 2 bases and J by 1 base, with 5 bases of the junction left unmatched. CDR3 length equals 16 residues. Germline CDR1 is SGHDT and CDR2 is YYEEEE. The CDR3 region has the DNA TGTGCCAGCAGCTTAAAAGGACAGGGGGTCCAAGAGACCCAGTACTTC. This codes for CASSLKGQGVQETQYF.

In the case of this clone: At one end, the junction sequence differs from germline, possibly due to a read error. The rearrangement joins TRBV30 to TRBJ2-1; D might be TRBD2 (6 bases). The germline V gene has CDR1 GTSNPN and CDR2 SVGIG (reference sequence). The CDR3 loop spans 12 amino acids. CDR3 residues: CAWSPRREVMVF. CDR3 DNA sequence: TGTGCCTGGAGCCCACGTAGGGAGGTTATGGTCTTC.

This clone was counted between two and nine times. The J gene is TRBJ2-5, the V gene TRBV12-3 or TRBV12-4; no clear D gene. The CDR3 contains 13 residues. Between the trimmed V and J ends, which lost 6 bases and 2 bases, there was a span of 10 bases. CDR3 in amino acids: CASSRQTQETQYF. As DNA, the CDR3 is TGTGCCAGCAGCCGTCAAACACAAGAGACCCAGTACTTC.

CDR3 sequence (DNA): TGTGCCGCGTTCCGAGGGACAGGGGAAATCTCTAACTATGGCTACACCTTC. It translates to CAAFRGTGEISNYGYTF. J is TRBJ1-2 and V is TRBV30, with 10 bases identical to TRBD1. This CDR3 has 17 residues. Germline assignment: CDR1 GTSNPN and CDR2 SVGIG (reference sequence). V gave up 8 bases and J gave up 0 bases; unmatched junction bases: 15.